This T cell receptor beta chain was captured by sequencing in a study of T cell responses to AZD1222 COVID-19 vaccine. The repertoire was sequenced with immunoSEQ multiplex PCR; TCRdb's copy has only in-frame clones and lacks some. This table has some 170,000 clones, 85% to 95% appearing once. Points from the study as a whole: Spike-specific TCRs gained breadth and depth after people received two AZD1222 doses.

With respect to this clone: Its specificity is not known.

The V and J ends lost 4 bases and 2 bases, in that order; junction bases with no gene match: 5. There are 16 residues in the CDR3. Germline CDR1 LGHNA, CDR2 YNFKEQ. The J gene is TRBJ2-3, the V gene TRBV4-2; 11 nucleotides line up with TRBD2. The TCR was taken from an adult in good health. The specimen comprised peripheral blood, sampled on day 0 of AZD1222 vaccination. The CDR3 protein is CASSRPLAGDTDTQYF. Written as DNA, the CDR3 is TGTGCCAGCAGCCGTCCACTAGCGGGGGACACAGATACGCAGTATTTT.